This T cell receptor beta chain stems from a study of blood T cell repertoires in COVID-19. Background on the study: Acute and convalescent COVID-19 specimens originated in the United States, Italy and Spain. T cells, B-cell-depleted T cells, or PBMCs provided the cDNA or gDNA that served as material.

The CDR3 has 18 residues. V lost 3 bases to trimming and J lost 0 bases; unmatched junction nucleotides: 10. CDR1 and CDR2 from the germline V gene are SGDLS and YYNGEE. Methods used by the authors: Nucleated cell number was recorded as an estimate derived from reference gene primer amplification. Repertoires were generated with immunoSEQ multiplex PCR, while TCRdb's copy carries only in-frame clones and drops some. The D gene and trimming were derived from the DNA, and the V and J assignments and clone size from that table. In the table there are about 170,000 clones, more than 75% of which are singletons. Followed longitudinally, the Seattle patients had been enrolled during active infection.

The J gene is TRBJ1-3, the V gene TRBV9; 9 bases are a match to TRBD1. The TCR comes from an elderly woman with COVID-19, enrolled during active disease. Sequencing was done on a sample of peripheral blood. The CDR3 DNA follows: TGTGCCAGCAGCGCCGGACAGGGGACCATCAGCTCTGGAAACACCATATATTTT. Translation: CASSAGQGTISSGNTIYF.